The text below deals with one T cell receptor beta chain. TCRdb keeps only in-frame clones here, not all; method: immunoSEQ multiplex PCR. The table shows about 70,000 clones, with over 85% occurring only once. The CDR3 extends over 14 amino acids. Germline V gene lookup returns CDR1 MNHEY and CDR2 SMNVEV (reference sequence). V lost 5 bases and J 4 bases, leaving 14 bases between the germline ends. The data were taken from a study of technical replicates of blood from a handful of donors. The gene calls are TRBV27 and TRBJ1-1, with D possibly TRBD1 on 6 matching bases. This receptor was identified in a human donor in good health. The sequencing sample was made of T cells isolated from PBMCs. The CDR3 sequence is CASSESRGPTEAFF. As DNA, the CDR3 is TGTGCCAGCAGTGAGAGCAGGGGTCCCACTGAAGCTTTCTTT.